This T cell receptor (beta chain) was sequenced for a study of cytomegalovirus exposure and HLA in healthy donors. General observations from the study: For most TCR sequences rarity was the rule, although some public TCRs occurred in many donors. As a later analysis showed, several of the most significant clusters appeared to be linked to common viral pathogens. As a later analysis showed, a missense DCLRE1C variant was linked to trimming of TCR beta V- and J-genes.

The PCR ran on 60 Vbeta and 13 Jbeta primers. The protocol was immunoSEQ multiplex PCR, while the TCRdb copy is restricted to in-frame clones and leaves out a portion. The sample consists of some 200,000 clones, around 79% of them appearing once. As regards this clone: Its matching antigen is unknown.

CDR1 is LNHDA and CDR2 is SQIVND in the germline V gene (reference sequence). V was pared by 4 bases and J by 7 bases, with 16 bases between. There are 14 residues in the CDR3. V gene TRBV19 combines with J gene TRBJ1-2, with D uncertain. The clonotype comes from a male donor in good health and CMV-seropositive. The sequenced sample was PBMCs. CDR3 bases: TGTGCCAGTAGTAAACAGATACTCTATCGTGGCTACACCTTC. Amino acid sequence: CASSKQILYRGYTF. Based on the CDR3 plus reference TRBV19 and TRBJ1-2, the full variable domain is DGGITQSPKYLFRKEGQNVTLSCEQNLNHDAMYWYRQDPGQGLRLIYYSQIVNDFQKGDIAEGYSVSREKKESFPLTVTSAQKNPTAFYLCASSKQILYRGYTFGSGTRLTVV.